The 11 T cell receptor beta chains given below trace back to one sample, sequenced in a study of T cell responses to AZD1222 COVID-19 vaccine. The method was immunoSEQ multiplex PCR; TCRdb's version includes in-frame clones alone and lacks a portion of them. This sample yields some 130,000 clones, of which under 95% are seen a single time; approximately 1.1% belongs to the top ten. The specimen comprised peripheral blood, sampled 28 days after the second AZD1222 dose. The receptors originated from an adult who received the AZD1222 COVID-19 vaccine.

The genes are TRBV15 and TRBJ1-1, with D hard to call. The CDR3 loop spans 14 amino acids. Germline CDR1 LNHNV, CDR2 YYDKDF (reference sequence). Trimming removed 0 bases at V and 5 bases at J, with 10 bases between. The CDR3 nucleotides are TGTGCCACCAGCAGAGAGCCAACCCGGACTGAAGCTTTCTTT. This encodes CATSREPTRTEAFF. Looking up the rest from reference TRBV15 and TRBJ1-1 gives the full variable domain: DAMVIQNPRYQVTQFGKPVTLSCSQTLNHNVMYWYQQKSSQAPKLLFHYYDKDFNNEADTPDNFQSRRPNTSFCFLDIRSPGLGDTAMYLCATSREPTRTEAFFGQGTRLTVV.

This chain links TRBV24-1 with TRBJ2-4, with 13 positions matching TRBD2. V was clipped by 9 bases and J by 2 bases; unmatched bases: 12. The CDR3 is made up of 18 amino acids. CDR1 is KGHDR and CDR2 is SFDVKD in the germline V gene. This CDR3 is CATPGLAGVFGTKNIQYF. The CDR3 DNA sequence: TGTGCCACCCCAGGACTAGCGGGGGTCTTTGGCACCAAAAACATTCAGTACTTC.

V gene TRBV18 combines with J gene TRBJ2-3; D gene ambiguous. In germline, CDR1 is KGHSH, CDR2 LQKENI. V was shortened by 3 bases and J by 0 bases, with 10 bases between the two germline ends. The CDR3 is 15 amino acids. The CDR3 nucleotides are TGTGCCAGCTCACCTTGGGAACCTAGCACAGATACGCAGTATTTT. Its translation is CASSPWEPSTDTQYF.

This clone was seen once. The chain uses TRBV7-9 and TRBJ2-7; D not certain. In germline, CDR1 is SEHNR, CDR2 FQNEAQ (reference sequence). The V end was cut by 5 bases, the J end by 4 bases, with 18 bases between. The CDR3 contains 15 residues. CDR3 sequence reads: CASSTLPGRPYEQYF. The CDR3 bases are TGTGCCAGCAGCACCTTGCCCGGACGGCCGTACGAGCAGTACTTC.

The rearrangement joins TRBV6-4 to TRBJ2-5; 11 nucleotides line up with TRBD2. The CDR3 extends over 18 amino acids. V lost 0 bases to trimming and J lost 8 bases; unmatched junction nucleotides: 14. Germline assignment: CDR1 MRHNA and CDR2 SNTAGT. The CDR3 DNA follows: TGTGCCAGCAGTGACTCGAGATCGTGTACTAGCGGGAGATATACCCAGTACTTC. It specifies CASSDSRSCTSGRYTQYF.

The V call is TRBV5-4, the J call TRBJ2-2; 10 bases match TRBD1. V gave up 4 bases and J gave up 5 bases; unmatched junction bases: 2. Germline V CDR1 and CDR2: SGHNT, YYREEE (reference sequence). The CDR3 covers 14 residues. Written as DNA, the CDR3 is TGTGCCAGCAGCAGGGGACAGGGGACCGGGGAGCTGTTTTTT. It yields the protein CASSRGQGTGELFF.

This rearrangement joins TRBV19 to TRBJ1-4; D is possibly TRBD1 (6 bases). V lost 1 base and J 8 bases, leaving 26 bases between the germline ends. The V gene's germline CDR1 is LNHDA and CDR2 SQIVND (reference sequence). The CDR3 totals 19 residues. CDR3: CASSIVRGGFRTGNEKLFF. The DNA of the CDR3 is TGTGCCAGTAGTATAGTGAGAGGGGGGTTCAGAACGGGGAACGAAAAACTGTTTTTT.

The chain is built from TRBV2 and TRBJ1-1; maybe TRBD1 (6 bases). The CDR3 runs to 13 residues. The germline gives CDR1 SNHLY, CDR2 FYNNEI. The germline V and J ends were trimmed by 6 bases and 1 base, with 9 bases remaining between them. In nucleotides, the CDR3 is TGTGCCAGCAGCCTGGACAGGAACACTGAAGCTTTCTTT. This translates into CASSLDRNTEAFF.

As for this clone: Other nucleotide sequences from this sample produce the same CDR3. This chain uses TRBV5-1 with TRBJ2-1; 7 positions agree with TRBD1. From germline, CDR1 is SGHRS and CDR2 YFSETQ. The CDR3 contains 15 residues. V lost 2 bases to trimming and J lost 0 bases; unmatched junction nucleotides: 2. CDR3 sequence reads: CASSFSGGSYNEQFF. Written as DNA, the CDR3 is TGCGCCAGCAGCTTCTCAGGGGGCTCCTACAATGAGCAGTTCTTC.

This chain uses TRBV18 with TRBJ1-1; the D is unclear. Germline V gene lookup returns CDR1 KGHSH and CDR2 LQKENI. Deletions cut 0 bases from V and 2 bases from J, with 10 bases between. This CDR3 spans 15 amino acids. CDR3 sequence: CASSPPTTINTEAFF. DNA for the CDR3: TGTGCCAGCTCACCACCCACTACCATTAACACTGAAGCTTTCTTT.

The table lists this clone with a count of one. V usage is TRBV24-1 and J usage is TRBJ2-3, with 9 bases lining up with TRBD1. The CDR3 extends over 17 amino acids. Germline CDR1 reads KGHDR; CDR2 reads SFDVKD. V shed 4 bases and J 1 base; nucleotides not matched to a gene: 8. This CDR3 reads CATSDPGTGLGTDTQYF. The CDR3 DNA sequence: TGTGCCACCAGTGACCCCGGGACAGGGTTGGGCACAGATACGCAGTATTTT.